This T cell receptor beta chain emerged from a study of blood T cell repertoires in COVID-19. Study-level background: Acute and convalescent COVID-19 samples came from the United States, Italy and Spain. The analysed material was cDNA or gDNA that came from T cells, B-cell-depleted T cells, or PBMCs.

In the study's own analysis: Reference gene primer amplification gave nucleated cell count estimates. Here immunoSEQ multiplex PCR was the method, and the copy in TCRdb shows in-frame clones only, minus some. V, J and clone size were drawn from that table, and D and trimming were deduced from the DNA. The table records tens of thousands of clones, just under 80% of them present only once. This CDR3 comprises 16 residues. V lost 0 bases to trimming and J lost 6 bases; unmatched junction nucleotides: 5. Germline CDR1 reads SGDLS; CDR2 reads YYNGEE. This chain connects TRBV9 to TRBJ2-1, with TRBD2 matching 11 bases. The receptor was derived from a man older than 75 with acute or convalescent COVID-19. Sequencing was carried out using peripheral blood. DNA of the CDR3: TGTGCCAGCAGCGTAGGAGGGACTAGCGGATCCAATGAGCAGTTCTTC. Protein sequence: CASSVGGTSGSNEQFF.